Below are 22 T cell receptor beta chains sequenced from a single sample in a study of blood T cell repertoires in COVID-19. TCRdb keeps only in-frame clones here, not all; method: immunoSEQ multiplex PCR. The sample has more than 200,000 clones; less than 85% are singletons. What was sequenced was peripheral blood. The receptor source for this set is a woman older than 75 with active or convalescent COVID-19.

V and J are TRBV19 and TRBJ1-1; TRBD1 matches at 8 bases. Germline CDR1 and CDR2: LNHDA and SQIVND (reference sequence). The CDR3 covers 13 residues. The V gene end was trimmed by 6 bases and the J gene end by 4 bases; junction bases not matched to a gene: 4. The CDR3 DNA follows: TGTGCCAGTAGCGATACAGGGGGCACTGAAGCTTTCTTT. Protein: CASSDTGGTEAFF. Full variable domain (rest looked up from reference TRBV19 and TRBJ1-1): DGGITQSPKYLFRKEGQNVTLSCEQNLNHDAMYWYRQDPGQGLRLIYYSQIVNDFQKGDIAEGYSVSREKKESFPLTVTSAQKNPTAFYLCASSDTGGTEAFFGQGTRLTVV.

V and J are TRBV3-1 (or the pseudogene TRBV3-2) and TRBJ2-2; no clear D. This CDR3 has 13 amino acids. Germline values: CDR1 LGHDT, CDR2 YNNKEL (reference sequence). V gave up 3 bases and J gave up 4 bases, with 6 bases separating them. The CDR3 coding sequence is TGTGCCAGCAGCCAGTCTGTCACCGGGGAGCTGTTTTTT. This gives the protein CASSQSVTGELFF.

This chain links TRBV2 with TRBJ2-6, with D perhaps matching TRBD1 (5 bases). With 2 bases removed from V and 0 bases from J, the gap between germline ends came to 8 bases. This CDR3 has 16 residues. CDR1 SNHLY and CDR2 FYNNEI come from the germline V gene. The CDR3 DNA is TGTGCCAGCAGTGAAAACAGGCTCTCTGGGGCCAACGTCCTGACTTTC. Protein: CASSENRLSGANVLTF.

The V gene is TRBV4-1, the J gene TRBJ1-1; TRBD1 might be the D (5 bases). Germline lookup yields CDR1 MGHRA and CDR2 YSYEKL. CDR3 length: 15 amino acids. V was pared by 3 bases and J by 4 bases, with 15 bases between. CDR3 loop: CASSHQDTLITEAFF. The CDR3 DNA is TGCGCCAGCAGCCACCAGGACACCCTTATCACTGAAGCTTTCTTT.

The V and J genes are TRBV24-1 and TRBJ2-1, with D possibly matching TRBD1 (6 bases). The length of the CDR3 is 15 residues. Trimming stripped 6 bases from V and 1 base from J, with 12 bases between. Germline V lookup: CDR1 KGHDR, CDR2 SFDVKD. The CDR3 sequence: CATSSGQGSYNEQFF. CDR3 coding DNA: TGTGCCACCAGTTCGGGGCAGGGGTCCTACAATGAGCAGTTCTTC.

This rearrangement joins TRBV7-8 to TRBJ1-2; a possible D gene is TRBD1 (6 bases). Per the germline V gene, CDR1 is SGHVS and CDR2 is FQNEAQ. Trimming stripped 5 bases from V and 0 bases from J, with 10 bases between. This CDR3 has 14 amino acids. The CDR3 here is CASSPRGTNYGYTF. In DNA, the CDR3 is TGTGCCAGCAGCCCGAGGGGGACTAACTATGGCTACACCTTC.

A few counts support this clone. The chain recombines TRBV6-4 with TRBJ2-5; 9 bases are a match to TRBD1. Germline CDR1 MRHNA, CDR2 SNTAGT. With V trimmed by 5 bases and J by 5 bases, 9 bases remained unmatched. CDR3 length: 15 amino acids. The CDR3 DNA follows: TGTGCCAGCAGTCCCGGGACAGGGTATATGGAGACCCAGTACTTC. Protein sequence: CASSPGTGYMETQYF.

The genes are TRBV3-1 (or the pseudogene TRBV3-2) and TRBJ2-2, with unresolved D. Germline V lookup: CDR1 LGHDT, CDR2 YNNKEL (reference sequence). This CDR3 comprises 17 residues. The V and J ends lost 1 base and 4 bases respectively, with 16 bases between them. Written as DNA, the CDR3 is TGTGCCAGCAGCCAAGGCATGTCTAGTCAGCCCACCGGGGAGCTGTTTTTT. Translated: CASSQGMSSQPTGELFF.

The V and J genes are TRBV30 and TRBJ2-1, with D possibly TRBD1 on 6 matching bases. CDR1 GTSNPN and CDR2 SVGIG come from the germline V gene (reference sequence). This CDR3 is 12 amino acids long. The V gene lost 1 base and the J gene lost 12 bases, with 13 bases spanning the gap. The CDR3 nucleotides read TGTGCCTGGAGTGGGGGGCCCGTAGGGCAGTTCTTC. It specifies CAWSGGPVGQFF.

This rearrangement joins TRBV28 to TRBJ1-5, with 9 bases lining up with TRBD1. The CDR3 consists of 16 residues. Per the germline V gene, CDR1 is MDHEN and CDR2 is SYDVKM. Trimming cost V 6 bases and J 4 bases; bases outside gene matches: 10. The CDR3 is CASSRGTGRGNQPQHF. CDR3 nucleotides: TGTGCCAGCAGCCGCGGGACAGGGAGGGGGAATCAGCCCCAGCATTTT.

The CDR3 protein is CASSGLAGTDTQYF. CDR3 nucleotide sequence: TGTGCCAGCAGCGGACTAGCGGGCACAGATACGCAGTATTTT. The V call is TRBV25-1, the J call TRBJ2-3; the match to TRBD2 covers 10 bases. Looked up from germline, CDR1 is MGHDK and CDR2 is SYGVNS. The V segment lost 6 bases and the J segment 1 base; nucleotides outside the gene matches: 1. The CDR3 contains 14 residues.

V and J are TRBV9 and TRBJ1-1, with D maybe TRBD1 (5 bases). The V end was cut by 4 bases, the J end by 10 bases, with 20 bases between. CDR3 length: 14 amino acids. Germline values: CDR1 SGDLS, CDR2 YYNGEE. CDR3 sequence (DNA): TGTGCCAGCAGCCTATACACTGAGGAAAGGGGAGCTTTCTTT. Protein product: CASSLYTEERGAFF.

V usage is TRBV7-2 and J usage is TRBJ1-2; D is ambiguous. V dropped 5 bases and J dropped 5 bases, with 21 bases sitting between them. The CDR3 covers 16 residues. Germline loops: CDR1 SGHTA, CDR2 FQGNSA. The CDR3 DNA is TGTGCCAGCAGCCTAGACCCCCGGGTGTCGAGTTATGGCTACACCTTC. This gives the protein CASSLDPRVSSYGYTF. The whole variable domain, filled in from reference TRBV7-2 and TRBJ1-2, reads GAGVSQSPSNKVTEKGKDVELRCDPISGHTALYWYRQSLGQGLEFLIYFQGNSAPDKSGLPSDRFSAERTGGSVSTLTIQRTQQEDSAVYLCASSLDPRVSSYGYTFGSGTRLTVV.

The chain couples TRBV28 to TRBJ2-1, with 12 bases fitting TRBD2. V was pared by 4 bases and J by 5 bases, with 6 bases of the junction left unmatched. The germline CDR1 and CDR2 sequences are MDHEN and SYDVKM. This CDR3 has 16 amino acids. CDR3 sequence (DNA): TGTGCCAGCAGTTCCTGGACTAGCGGGATCCACAATGAGCAGTTCTTC. The encoded protein is CASSSWTSGIHNEQFF.

This chain joins TRBV7-2 and TRBJ1-2; D may be TRBD1 (5 bases). The CDR3 covers 13 residues. Trimming removed 1 base at V and 7 bases at J, with 10 bases between. The germline gives CDR1 SGHTA, CDR2 FQGNSA. CDR3 sequence (DNA): TGTGCCAGCAGCTTAGGACGGGGGGGTGGCTACACCTTC. Translating gives CASSLGRGGGYTF.

This chain connects TRBV4-2 to TRBJ1-5; tentatively, D is TRBD1 (6 bases). CDR1 is LGHNA and CDR2 is YNFKEQ in the germline V gene. This CDR3 is 17 amino acids long. Between the trimmed V and J ends, which lost 4 bases and 0 bases, there was a span of 16 bases. As DNA, the CDR3 is TGTGCCAGCAGCCCTAGTGGGTCAGGGGCTAGCAATCAGCCCCAGCATTTT. Protein product: CASSPSGSGASNQPQHF.

V gene TRBV3-1 (or the pseudogene TRBV3-2) combines with J gene TRBJ1-2; perhaps TRBD1 as D (6 bases). Trimming shortened V by 5 bases and J by 3 bases, and 16 bases separated the two germline ends. The CDR3 loop spans 15 amino acids. Per germline, CDR1 LGHDT and CDR2 YNNKEL (reference sequence). In nucleotides, the CDR3 is TGTGCCAGCAGCTTCCCCCGGGACAACGACTATGGCTACACCTTC. It encodes CASSFPRDNDYGYTF.

The chain recombines TRBV5-6 with TRBJ2-3; no reliable D call. Deletions cut 0 bases from V and 2 bases from J, with 16 bases between. CDR3 length: 17 amino acids. Germline values: CDR1 SGHDT, CDR2 YYEEEE. The CDR3 DNA sequence: TGTGCCAGCAGCTTGGGTTTACGCGGAACTAACACAGATACGCAGTATTTT. As protein: CASSLGLRGTNTDTQYF.

This chain joins TRBV6-5 and TRBJ2-1; 10 nucleotides agree with TRBD1. Germline lookup yields CDR1 MNHEY and CDR2 SVGAGI. The trim removed 5 bases at V and 4 bases at J, leaving 5 bases unmatched. The CDR3 contains 15 residues. The CDR3 DNA is TGTGCCAGCAGTCGGGACAGGGGCCCTTACAATGAGCAGTTCTTC. It yields the protein CASSRDRGPYNEQFF.

This sequence joins TRBV5-3 and TRBJ1-2; 8 nucleotides agree with TRBD1. Being an ORF, TRBV5-3 has a function that is uncertain. The J segment lost 2 bases and the V segment lost 2 bases, leaving 11 bases of the junction unmatched. This CDR3 has 17 residues. CDR3 sequence reads: CARSFTGTGTANYGYTF. DNA for the CDR3: TGTGCCAGAAGCTTTACCGGGACAGGAACAGCCAACTATGGCTACACCTTC.

This clone was found once. V usage is TRBV19 and J usage is TRBJ2-3, with a weak D call TRBD2 (5 bases). Germline V gives CDR1 LNHDA, CDR2 SQIVND (reference sequence). The V end was cut by 6 bases, the J end by 2 bases, with 9 bases between. This CDR3 comprises 13 residues. This CDR3 reads CASRTRDTDTQYF. CDR3 nucleotides: TGTGCCAGTAGGACCCGGGACACAGATACGCAGTATTTT.

This chain uses TRBV29-1 with TRBJ1-1; no reliable D call. The germline V gene encodes CDR1 SQVTM and CDR2 ANQGSEA. The length of the CDR3 is 10 residues. The germline V and J ends were trimmed by 8 bases and 1 base, with 5 bases remaining between them. DNA of the CDR3: TGCAGCACTGGGAACACTGAAGCTTTCTTT. The encoded protein is CSTGNTEAFF.